The present TCR beta chain was sequenced within a study of blood T cells in healthy people across ages. Primers used in a second PCR of roughly 6 to 11 cycles were a sample-barcoded 5' primer and a J-beta primer mix. TCRdb reanalysed the 5' RACE reads using MiXCR and keeps one entry per CDR3 protein. The sample shows about 640,000 distinct CDR3 sequences, about 28% of them seen only once. This clonotype showed up just a few times. The sequenced material came from blood. The receptor was derived from a woman of 80 years or more in good health.

DNA for the CDR3: TGTGCCAGCAGCCCGCTATCGGGCAATGAGCAGTACTTC. This translates into CASSPLSGNEQYF. The chain employs TRBV7-2 and TRBJ2-5, with D uncertain. The CDR3 totals 13 residues. From germline, CDR1 is SGHTA and CDR2 FQGNSA. V lost 5 bases and J 11 bases, leaving 18 bases between the germline ends.